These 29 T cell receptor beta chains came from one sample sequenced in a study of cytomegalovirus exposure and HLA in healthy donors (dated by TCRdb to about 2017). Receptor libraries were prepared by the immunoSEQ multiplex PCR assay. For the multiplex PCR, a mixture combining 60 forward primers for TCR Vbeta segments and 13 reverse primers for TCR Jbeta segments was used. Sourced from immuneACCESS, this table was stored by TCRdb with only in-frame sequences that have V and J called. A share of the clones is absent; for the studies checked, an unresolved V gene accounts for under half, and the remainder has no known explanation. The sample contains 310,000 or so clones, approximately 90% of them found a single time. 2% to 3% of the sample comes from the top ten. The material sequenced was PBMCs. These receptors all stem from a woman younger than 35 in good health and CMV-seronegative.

The CDR3 loop is CATRQNTGELFF. CDR3 sequence (DNA): TGTGCCACCCGACAGAACACCGGGGAGCTGTTTTTT. The V gene is TRBV10-3, the J gene TRBJ2-2; D remains ambiguous. Germline-derived CDR1 and CDR2 are ENHRY and SYGVKD. CDR3 size: 12 residues. V was cut by 10 bases and J by 1 base, with 7 bases left in between.

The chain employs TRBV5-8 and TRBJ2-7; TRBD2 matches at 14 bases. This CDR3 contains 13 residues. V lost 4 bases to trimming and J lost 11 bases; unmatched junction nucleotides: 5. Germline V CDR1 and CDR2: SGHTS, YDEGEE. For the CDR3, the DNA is TGTGCCAGCAGCCTACCGGGACTAGCGGGGGAGTACTTC. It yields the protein CASSLPGLAGEYF.

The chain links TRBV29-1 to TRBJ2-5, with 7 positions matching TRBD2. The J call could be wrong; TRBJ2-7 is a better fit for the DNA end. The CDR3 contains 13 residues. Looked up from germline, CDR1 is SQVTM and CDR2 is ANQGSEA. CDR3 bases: TGCAGCGTTGAAGGAACTAGCGACTACGAGCAGTACTTC. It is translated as CSVEGTSDYEQYF.

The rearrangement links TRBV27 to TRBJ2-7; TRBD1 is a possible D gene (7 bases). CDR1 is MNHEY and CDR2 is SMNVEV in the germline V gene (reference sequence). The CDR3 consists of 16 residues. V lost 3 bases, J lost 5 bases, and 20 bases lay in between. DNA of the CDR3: TGTGCCAGCAGTTTCTACCCGACAGGGAGGCCCCACGAGCAGTACTTC. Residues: CASSFYPTGRPHEQYF.

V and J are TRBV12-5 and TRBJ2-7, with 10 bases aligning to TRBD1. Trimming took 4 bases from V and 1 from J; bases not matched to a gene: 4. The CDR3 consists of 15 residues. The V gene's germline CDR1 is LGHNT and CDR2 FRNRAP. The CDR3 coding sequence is TGTGCTAGTGGTTCCCGGGACAGGGGATCCTACGAGCAGTACTTC. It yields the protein CASGSRDRGSYEQYF.

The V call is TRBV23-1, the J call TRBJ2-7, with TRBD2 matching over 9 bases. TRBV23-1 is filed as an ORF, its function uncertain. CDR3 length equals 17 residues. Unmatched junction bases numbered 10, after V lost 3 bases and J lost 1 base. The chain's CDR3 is CASSHKGGGGGSYEQYF. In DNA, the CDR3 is TGCGCCAGCAGTCATAAAGGCGGCGGGGGGGGTTCCTACGAGCAGTACTTC.

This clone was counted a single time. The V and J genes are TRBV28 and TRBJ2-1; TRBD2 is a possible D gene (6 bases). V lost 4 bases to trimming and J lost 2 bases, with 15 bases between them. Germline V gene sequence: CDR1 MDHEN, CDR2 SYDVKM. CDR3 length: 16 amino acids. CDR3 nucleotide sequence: TGTGCCAGCAGTTCCCTGACTAGTTCGGCCTACAATGAGCAGTTCTTC. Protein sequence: CASSSLTSSAYNEQFF.

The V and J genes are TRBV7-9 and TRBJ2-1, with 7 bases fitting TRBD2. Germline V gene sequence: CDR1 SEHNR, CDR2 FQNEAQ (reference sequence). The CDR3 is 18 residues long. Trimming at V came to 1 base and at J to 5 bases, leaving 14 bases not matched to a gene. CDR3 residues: CASSLVGGESPRNNEQFF. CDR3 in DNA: TGTGCCAGCAGCTTAGTGGGGGGGGAATCCCCCCGAAACAATGAGCAGTTCTTC.

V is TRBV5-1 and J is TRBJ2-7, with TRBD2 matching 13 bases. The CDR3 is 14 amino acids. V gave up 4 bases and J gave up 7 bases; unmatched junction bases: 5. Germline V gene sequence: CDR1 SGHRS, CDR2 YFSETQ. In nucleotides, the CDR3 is TGCGCCAGCAGCCCGACTAGCGGGGGGTATGAGCAGTACTTC. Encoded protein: CASSPTSGGYEQYF.

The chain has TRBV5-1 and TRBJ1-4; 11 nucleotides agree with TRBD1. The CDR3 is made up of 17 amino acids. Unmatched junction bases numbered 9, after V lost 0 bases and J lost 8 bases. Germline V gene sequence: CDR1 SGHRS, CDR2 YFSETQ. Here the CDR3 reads CASSLEGQGAVGEKLFF. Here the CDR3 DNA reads TGCGCCAGCAGCTTGGAAGGACAGGGGGCAGTAGGCGAAAAACTGTTTTTT.

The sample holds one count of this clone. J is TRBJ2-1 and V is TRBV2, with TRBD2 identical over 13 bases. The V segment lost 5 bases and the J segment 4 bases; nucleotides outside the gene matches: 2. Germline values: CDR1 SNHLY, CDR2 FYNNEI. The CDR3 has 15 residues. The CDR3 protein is CASSQLAGGYNEQFF. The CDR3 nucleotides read TGTGCCAGCAGTCAACTAGCGGGGGGGTACAATGAGCAGTTCTTC.

This CDR3 is CASSLSSPQQANYGYTF. The CDR3 region has the DNA TGTGCCAGCAGCTTATCATCGCCACAGCAAGCTAACTATGGCTACACCTTC. The chain joins TRBV7-3 to TRBJ1-2; no clear D gene. CDR1 and CDR2 from the germline V gene are SGHTA and FQGTGA. Trimming stripped 2 bases from V and 0 bases from J, with 16 bases between. This CDR3 has 17 amino acids.

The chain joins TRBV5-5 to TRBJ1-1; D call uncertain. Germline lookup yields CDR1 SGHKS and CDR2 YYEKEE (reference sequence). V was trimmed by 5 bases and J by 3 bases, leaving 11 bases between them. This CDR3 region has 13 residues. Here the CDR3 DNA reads TGTGCCAGCAGTTTAGTAGAGGACACTGAAGCTTTCTTT. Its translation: CASSLVEDTEAFF.

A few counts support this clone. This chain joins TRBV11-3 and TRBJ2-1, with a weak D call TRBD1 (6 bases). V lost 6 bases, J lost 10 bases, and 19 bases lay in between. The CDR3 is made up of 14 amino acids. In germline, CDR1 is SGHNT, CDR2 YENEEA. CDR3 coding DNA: TGTGCCAGCAGTCCAGGGGTAGAGTTCGGAGAGCAGTTCTTC. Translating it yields CASSPGVEFGEQFF.

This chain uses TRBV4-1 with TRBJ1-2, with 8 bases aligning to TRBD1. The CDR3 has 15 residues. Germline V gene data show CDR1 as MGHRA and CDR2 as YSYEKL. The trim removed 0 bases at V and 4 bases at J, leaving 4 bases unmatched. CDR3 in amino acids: CASSQDDRGGYGYTF. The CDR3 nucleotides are TGCGCCAGCAGCCAAGATGACAGGGGAGGCTATGGCTACACCTTC.

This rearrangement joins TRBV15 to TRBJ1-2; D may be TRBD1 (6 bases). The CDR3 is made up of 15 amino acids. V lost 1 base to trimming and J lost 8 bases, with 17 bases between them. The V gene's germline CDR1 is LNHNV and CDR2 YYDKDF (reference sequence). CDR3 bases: TGTGCCACCAGCAGAGGAAACACAGGAACAGGGGGCTACACCTTC. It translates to CATSRGNTGTGGYTF.

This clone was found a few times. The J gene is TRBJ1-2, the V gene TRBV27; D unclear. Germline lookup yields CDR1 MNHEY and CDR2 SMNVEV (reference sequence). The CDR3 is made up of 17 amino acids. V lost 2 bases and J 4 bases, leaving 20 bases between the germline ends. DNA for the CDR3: TGTGCCAGCAGTTTAATCGGGGAGGCACCGGAGGCCTATGGCTACACCTTC. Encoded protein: CASSLIGEAPEAYGYTF.

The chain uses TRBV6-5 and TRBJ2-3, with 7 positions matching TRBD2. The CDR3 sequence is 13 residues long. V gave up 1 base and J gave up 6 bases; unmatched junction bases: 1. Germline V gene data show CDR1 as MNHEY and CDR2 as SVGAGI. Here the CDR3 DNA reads TGTGCCAGCAGTTACTGGGGAGGGGATACGCAGTATTTT. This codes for CASSYWGGDTQYF.

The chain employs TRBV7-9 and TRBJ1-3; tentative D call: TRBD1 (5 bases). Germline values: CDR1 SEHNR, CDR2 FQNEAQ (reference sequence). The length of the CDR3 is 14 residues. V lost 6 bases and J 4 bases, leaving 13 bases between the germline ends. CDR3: CASSPQGRGNTIYF. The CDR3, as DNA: TGTGCCAGCAGTCCCCAGGGTAGGGGAAACACCATATATTTT. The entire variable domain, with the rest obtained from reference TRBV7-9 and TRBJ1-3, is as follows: DTGVSQNPRHKITKRGQNVTFRCDPISEHNRLYWYRQTLGQGPEFLTYFQNEAQLEKSRLLSDRFSAERPKGSFSTLEIQRTEQGDSAMYLCASSPQGRGNTIYFGEGSWLTVV.

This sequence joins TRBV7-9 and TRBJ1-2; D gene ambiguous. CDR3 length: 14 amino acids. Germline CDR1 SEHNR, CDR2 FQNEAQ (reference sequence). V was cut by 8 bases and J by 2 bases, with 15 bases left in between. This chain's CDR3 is CASRPIDNNYGYTF. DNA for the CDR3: TGTGCCAGCCGCCCGATAGACAACAACTATGGCTACACCTTC.

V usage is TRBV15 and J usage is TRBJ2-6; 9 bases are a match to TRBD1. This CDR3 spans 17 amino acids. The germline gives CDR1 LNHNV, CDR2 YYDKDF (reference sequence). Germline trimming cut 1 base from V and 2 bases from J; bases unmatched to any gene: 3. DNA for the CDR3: TGTGCCACCAGCAGAGCACAGGGGGCGGCTGGGGCCAACGTCCTGACTTTC. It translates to CATSRAQGAAGANVLTF.

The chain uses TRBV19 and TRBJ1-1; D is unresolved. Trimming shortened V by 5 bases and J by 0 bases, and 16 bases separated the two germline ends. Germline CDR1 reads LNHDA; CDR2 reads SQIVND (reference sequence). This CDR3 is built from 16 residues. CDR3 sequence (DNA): TGTGCCAGTAGTCTCGGGAGGACCCGCATGAACACTGAAGCTTTCTTT. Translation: CASSLGRTRMNTEAFF.

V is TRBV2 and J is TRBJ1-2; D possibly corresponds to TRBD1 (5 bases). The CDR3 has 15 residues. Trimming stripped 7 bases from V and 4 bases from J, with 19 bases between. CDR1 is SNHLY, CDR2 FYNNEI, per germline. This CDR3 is CASTPAGGGGYGYTF. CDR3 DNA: TGTGCCAGCACCCCTGCGGGGGGGGGAGGCTATGGCTACACCTTC.

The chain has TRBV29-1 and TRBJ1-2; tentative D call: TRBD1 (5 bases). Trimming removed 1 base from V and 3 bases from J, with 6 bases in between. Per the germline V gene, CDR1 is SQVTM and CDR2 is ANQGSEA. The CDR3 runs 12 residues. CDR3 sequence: CSVEGRDYGYTF. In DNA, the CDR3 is TGCAGCGTTGAAGGCAGGGACTATGGCTACACCTTC. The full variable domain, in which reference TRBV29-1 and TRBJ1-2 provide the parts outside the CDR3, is SAVISQKPSRDICQRGTSLTIQCQVDSQVTMMFWYRQQPGQSLTLIATANQGSEATYESGFVIDKFPISRPNLTFSTLTVSNMSPEDSSIYLCSVEGRDYGYTFGSGTRLTVV.

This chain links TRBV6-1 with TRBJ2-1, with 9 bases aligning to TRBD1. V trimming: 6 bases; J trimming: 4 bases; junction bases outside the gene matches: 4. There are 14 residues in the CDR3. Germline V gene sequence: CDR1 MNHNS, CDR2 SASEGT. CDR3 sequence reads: CASRGQGGYNEQFF. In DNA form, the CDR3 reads TGTGCCAGCAGGGGACAGGGCGGGTACAATGAGCAGTTCTTC.

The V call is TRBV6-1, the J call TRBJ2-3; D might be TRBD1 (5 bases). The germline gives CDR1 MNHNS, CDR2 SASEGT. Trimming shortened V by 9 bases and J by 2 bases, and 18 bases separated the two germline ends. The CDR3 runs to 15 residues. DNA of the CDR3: TGTGCCAGTTCTGGGGCCGCTTCGCTCACAGATACGCAGTATTTT. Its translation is CASSGAASLTDTQYF.

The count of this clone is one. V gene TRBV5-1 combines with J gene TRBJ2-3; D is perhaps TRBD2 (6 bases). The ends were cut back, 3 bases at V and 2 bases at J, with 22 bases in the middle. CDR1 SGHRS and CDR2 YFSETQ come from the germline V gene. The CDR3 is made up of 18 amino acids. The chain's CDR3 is CASSSPLAGGSSTDTQYF. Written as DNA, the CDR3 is TGCGCCAGCAGCTCCCCATTGGCAGGAGGGAGTTCCACAGATACGCAGTATTTT.

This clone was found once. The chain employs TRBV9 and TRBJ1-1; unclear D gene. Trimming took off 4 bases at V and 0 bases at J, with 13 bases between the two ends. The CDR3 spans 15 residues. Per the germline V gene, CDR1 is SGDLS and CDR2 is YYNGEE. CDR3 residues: CASSPGGSMNTEAFF. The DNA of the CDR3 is TGTGCCAGCAGCCCTGGAGGTTCTATGAACACTGAAGCTTTCTTT.

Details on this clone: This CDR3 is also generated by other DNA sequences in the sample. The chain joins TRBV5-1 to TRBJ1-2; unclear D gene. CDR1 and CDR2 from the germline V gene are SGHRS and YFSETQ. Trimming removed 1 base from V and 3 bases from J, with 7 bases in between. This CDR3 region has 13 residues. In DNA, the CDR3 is TGCGCCAGCAGCTTGACGGGAGACTATGGCTACACCTTC. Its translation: CASSLTGDYGYTF.